Listed below are T cell receptor beta chains from one sample, sequenced in a study of T cell responses to AZD1222 COVID-19 vaccine. Libraries were prepared by immunoSEQ multiplex PCR; TCRdb keeps only in-frame clonotypes and omits some of them. The sample yields roughly 140,000 clones, 90% seen once. The sample in question was peripheral blood, obtained 28 days after the second AZD1222 dose. Receptors originate from an adult who received the AZD1222 COVID-19 vaccine. The CDR3 runs from the conserved cysteine through the conserved F or W. The D gene is left open where the match is weak. Only part of the rows carry a size: once, few, many, or a class if the clone is expanded.

J: TRBJ2-3
V: TRBV2
D: .
size: few
CDR3: CASSGQGSTDTQYF
DNA: TGTGCCAGCAGCGGACAAGGTAGCACAGATACGCAGTATTTT

J: TRBJ2-7
V: TRBV5-1
D: .
size: .
CDR3: CASSIAGTRAYEQYF
DNA: TGCGCCAGCAGCATTGCCGGGACCAGGGCCTACGAGCAGTACTTC

J: TRBJ2-2
V: TRBV18
D: .
size: .
CDR3: CASSPRGVTSNTGELFF
DNA: TGTGCCAGCTCTCCAAGAGGCGTTACTTCGAACACCGGGGAGCTGTTTTTT

J: TRBJ2-5
V: TRBV7-8
D: .
size: few
CDR3: CASSLAFGGAGETQYF
DNA: TGTGCCAGCAGCTTAGCGTTTGGCGGGGCGGGAGAGACCCAGTACTTC

J: TRBJ1-4
V: TRBV18
D: TRBD1
size: few
CDR3: CASSQSTGAGNEKLFF
DNA: TGTGCCAGCTCACAATCTACAGGGGCCGGTAATGAAAAACTGTTTTTT

J: TRBJ2-3
V: TRBV7-9
D: TRBD1
size: once
CDR3: CASSVPGQGVSNTQYF
DNA: TGTGCCAGCAGCGTTCCGGGACAGGGTGTTTCTAATACGCAGTATTTT

J: TRBJ1-2
V: TRBV19
D: TRBD1
size: .
CDR3: CASRRGTGKGYTF
DNA: TGTGCCAGTAGGAGGGGGACAGGGAAAGGCTACACCTTC

J: TRBJ1-1
V: TRBV10-3
D: .
size: .
CDR3: CAISAAASNTEAFF
DNA: TGTGCCATCAGTGCAGCCGCCTCGAACACTGAAGCTTTCTTT

J: TRBJ2-2
V: TRBV5-1
D: .
size: .
CDR3: CASSLIRNTGELFF
DNA: TGCGCCAGCAGCTTGATTCGGAACACCGGGGAGCTGTTTTTT

J: TRBJ1-2
V: TRBV12-5
D: .
size: once
CDR3: CASGLVYGGQSPNYGYTF
DNA: TGTGCTAGTGGTTTGGTCTACGGGGGCCAAAGCCCCAACTATGGCTACACCTTC

J: TRBJ1-5
V: TRBV19
D: .
size: .
CDR3: CASSIVQGWDQPQHF
DNA: TGTGCCAGTAGTATAGTACAGGGATGGGATCAGCCCCAGCATTTT

J: TRBJ1-2
V: TRBV6-4
D: .
size: .
CDR3: CASSANGGVGYTF
DNA: TGTGCCAGCAGTGCTAATGGTGGGGTCGGCTACACCTTC

J: TRBJ1-5
V: TRBV16
D: .
size: .
CDR3: CASIAGAFQPQHF
DNA: TGTGCCAGCATCGCAGGGGCTTTTCAGCCCCAGCATTTT

J: TRBJ1-3
V: TRBV4-1
D: .
size: .
CDR3: CASSQHRDGGFVGNTIYF
DNA: TGCGCCAGCAGCCAGCACCGGGACGGCGGGTTCGTCGGAAACACCATATATTTT

J: TRBJ1-5
V: TRBV4-1
D: TRBD1
size: .
CDR3: CASSQGSRDRAVQPQHF
DNA: TGCGCCAGCAGCCAAGGATCAAGGGACAGGGCGGTTCAGCCCCAGCATTTT

J: TRBJ2-5
V: TRBV27
D: .
size: .
CDR3: CASSLISAKETQYF
DNA: TGTGCCAGCAGTTTAATTAGCGCTAAAGAGACCCAGTACTTC